This T cell receptor (beta chain) is from a study of human T cells and chemical hapten exposure (TCRdb year 2021). Study-level background: Libraries were combined into a pool for sequencing, and differences in TCR yield between samples came mainly from small differences in library volumes within the pool. In alopecia patients, the study followed how the peripheral blood TCR repertoire changed in vivo over primary and secondary sensitization to diphenylcyclopropenone (DPC), a hapten. From each blood RNA sample, both TCR alpha and TCR beta chains were sequenced. Beyond this particular receptor, the publication reports: The number of TCRs above 1 in 1000 frequency did not change with DPC sensitization; there was no evidence of global repertoire structure alterations. Repeated subsampling changed both the strength of the expansion versus patch-test correlation and the threshold at which the correlation became significant.

This clonotype came up a few times. Its antigen remains undetermined. The input lacks base qualities; no much larger clone sits a single base away. Relative to germline, V is 4 bases shorter and J is 5 bases shorter, with 4 bases between their ends. Inclusive of the bounding cysteine and phenylalanine, the CDR3 is 11 residues long. The only DNA kept is the CDR3, 33 bases in frame from the first base. The library relied on RACE. Data came from a NextSeq 500. During library preparation, unique molecular identifiers were attached to individual cDNA molecules so that TCRs could be counted in a quantitative, reproducible way. The source study handled its data this way. A median of roughly 100,000 TCRs per sample was observed, with a range of roughly 20,000 to 750,000. V, J and CDR3 annotation of the TCR reads was carried out using the Decombinator software suite. To make PS versus PT1 abundance plots, every sample was subsampled to the same number of TCRs (28,000). TCRs were defined as expanded if absent before sensitization and observed at least eight times at the 2-week time point. TCRdb passed the public sequencing reads through fastp at Q25 and MiXCR, retaining productive beta sequences. One record per CDR3 amino acid sequence lists the most common genes and DNA. These V and J calls rely on TCRdb rather than the paper's analysis. This sample lists approximately 33,000 distinct CDR3 sequences; around 7% were detected once. The biggest ten clones account for roughly 10% of the sample.

Taken with the paper, the label for time point translates to: healthy volunteer bleed at 2 weeks. Unfractionated whole blood was collected in Tempus Blood RNA tubes, and total RNA was extracted from that blood. A handful of healthy volunteers acted as controls for TCR sequencing and had blood drawn at day 0, 2 weeks and 6 weeks. This chain is built from TRBV12-3 or TRBV12-4 and TRBJ2-3; no D gene is confidently identified. This receptor was obtained from a human donor in good health. Some clones in this sample may be carry-over from other donors' samples. The sample comprised whole blood. The CDR3 here reads CASSCGDTQYF. The nucleotide sequence is given as TGTGCCAGCAGTTGTGGAGATACGCAGTATTTT.